This T cell receptor (beta chain) was captured by sequencing in a study of T cell responses to AZD1222 COVID-19 vaccine. On the study more broadly: The analysis combined second doses at about 4 or about 12 weeks.

Study findings and constraints: Most donors were white British and more were female, and clonal diversity was possibly underestimated.

V shed 5 bases, J shed 7 bases, and the junction held 9 bases outside the gene matches. Germline lookup yields CDR1 MDHEN and CDR2 SYDVKM. The length of the CDR3 is 15 residues. As for this clone: Its target is unknown.

Only in-frame clones appear in the TCRdb table, and some are missing; sequencing was by immunoSEQ multiplex PCR. The sample lists about 130,000 clones, around 87% occurring once. The sequences come from peripheral blood, collected on day 0 of AZD1222 vaccination. The clonotype originates from an adult in good health. The chain combines TRBV28 with TRBJ2-1; 9 nucleotides align to TRBD1. The DNA for the CDR3 is TGTGCCAGCAGTCTTCCGGGACAGGGATCTAATGAGCAGTTCTTC. Its protein is CASSLPGQGSNEQFF.